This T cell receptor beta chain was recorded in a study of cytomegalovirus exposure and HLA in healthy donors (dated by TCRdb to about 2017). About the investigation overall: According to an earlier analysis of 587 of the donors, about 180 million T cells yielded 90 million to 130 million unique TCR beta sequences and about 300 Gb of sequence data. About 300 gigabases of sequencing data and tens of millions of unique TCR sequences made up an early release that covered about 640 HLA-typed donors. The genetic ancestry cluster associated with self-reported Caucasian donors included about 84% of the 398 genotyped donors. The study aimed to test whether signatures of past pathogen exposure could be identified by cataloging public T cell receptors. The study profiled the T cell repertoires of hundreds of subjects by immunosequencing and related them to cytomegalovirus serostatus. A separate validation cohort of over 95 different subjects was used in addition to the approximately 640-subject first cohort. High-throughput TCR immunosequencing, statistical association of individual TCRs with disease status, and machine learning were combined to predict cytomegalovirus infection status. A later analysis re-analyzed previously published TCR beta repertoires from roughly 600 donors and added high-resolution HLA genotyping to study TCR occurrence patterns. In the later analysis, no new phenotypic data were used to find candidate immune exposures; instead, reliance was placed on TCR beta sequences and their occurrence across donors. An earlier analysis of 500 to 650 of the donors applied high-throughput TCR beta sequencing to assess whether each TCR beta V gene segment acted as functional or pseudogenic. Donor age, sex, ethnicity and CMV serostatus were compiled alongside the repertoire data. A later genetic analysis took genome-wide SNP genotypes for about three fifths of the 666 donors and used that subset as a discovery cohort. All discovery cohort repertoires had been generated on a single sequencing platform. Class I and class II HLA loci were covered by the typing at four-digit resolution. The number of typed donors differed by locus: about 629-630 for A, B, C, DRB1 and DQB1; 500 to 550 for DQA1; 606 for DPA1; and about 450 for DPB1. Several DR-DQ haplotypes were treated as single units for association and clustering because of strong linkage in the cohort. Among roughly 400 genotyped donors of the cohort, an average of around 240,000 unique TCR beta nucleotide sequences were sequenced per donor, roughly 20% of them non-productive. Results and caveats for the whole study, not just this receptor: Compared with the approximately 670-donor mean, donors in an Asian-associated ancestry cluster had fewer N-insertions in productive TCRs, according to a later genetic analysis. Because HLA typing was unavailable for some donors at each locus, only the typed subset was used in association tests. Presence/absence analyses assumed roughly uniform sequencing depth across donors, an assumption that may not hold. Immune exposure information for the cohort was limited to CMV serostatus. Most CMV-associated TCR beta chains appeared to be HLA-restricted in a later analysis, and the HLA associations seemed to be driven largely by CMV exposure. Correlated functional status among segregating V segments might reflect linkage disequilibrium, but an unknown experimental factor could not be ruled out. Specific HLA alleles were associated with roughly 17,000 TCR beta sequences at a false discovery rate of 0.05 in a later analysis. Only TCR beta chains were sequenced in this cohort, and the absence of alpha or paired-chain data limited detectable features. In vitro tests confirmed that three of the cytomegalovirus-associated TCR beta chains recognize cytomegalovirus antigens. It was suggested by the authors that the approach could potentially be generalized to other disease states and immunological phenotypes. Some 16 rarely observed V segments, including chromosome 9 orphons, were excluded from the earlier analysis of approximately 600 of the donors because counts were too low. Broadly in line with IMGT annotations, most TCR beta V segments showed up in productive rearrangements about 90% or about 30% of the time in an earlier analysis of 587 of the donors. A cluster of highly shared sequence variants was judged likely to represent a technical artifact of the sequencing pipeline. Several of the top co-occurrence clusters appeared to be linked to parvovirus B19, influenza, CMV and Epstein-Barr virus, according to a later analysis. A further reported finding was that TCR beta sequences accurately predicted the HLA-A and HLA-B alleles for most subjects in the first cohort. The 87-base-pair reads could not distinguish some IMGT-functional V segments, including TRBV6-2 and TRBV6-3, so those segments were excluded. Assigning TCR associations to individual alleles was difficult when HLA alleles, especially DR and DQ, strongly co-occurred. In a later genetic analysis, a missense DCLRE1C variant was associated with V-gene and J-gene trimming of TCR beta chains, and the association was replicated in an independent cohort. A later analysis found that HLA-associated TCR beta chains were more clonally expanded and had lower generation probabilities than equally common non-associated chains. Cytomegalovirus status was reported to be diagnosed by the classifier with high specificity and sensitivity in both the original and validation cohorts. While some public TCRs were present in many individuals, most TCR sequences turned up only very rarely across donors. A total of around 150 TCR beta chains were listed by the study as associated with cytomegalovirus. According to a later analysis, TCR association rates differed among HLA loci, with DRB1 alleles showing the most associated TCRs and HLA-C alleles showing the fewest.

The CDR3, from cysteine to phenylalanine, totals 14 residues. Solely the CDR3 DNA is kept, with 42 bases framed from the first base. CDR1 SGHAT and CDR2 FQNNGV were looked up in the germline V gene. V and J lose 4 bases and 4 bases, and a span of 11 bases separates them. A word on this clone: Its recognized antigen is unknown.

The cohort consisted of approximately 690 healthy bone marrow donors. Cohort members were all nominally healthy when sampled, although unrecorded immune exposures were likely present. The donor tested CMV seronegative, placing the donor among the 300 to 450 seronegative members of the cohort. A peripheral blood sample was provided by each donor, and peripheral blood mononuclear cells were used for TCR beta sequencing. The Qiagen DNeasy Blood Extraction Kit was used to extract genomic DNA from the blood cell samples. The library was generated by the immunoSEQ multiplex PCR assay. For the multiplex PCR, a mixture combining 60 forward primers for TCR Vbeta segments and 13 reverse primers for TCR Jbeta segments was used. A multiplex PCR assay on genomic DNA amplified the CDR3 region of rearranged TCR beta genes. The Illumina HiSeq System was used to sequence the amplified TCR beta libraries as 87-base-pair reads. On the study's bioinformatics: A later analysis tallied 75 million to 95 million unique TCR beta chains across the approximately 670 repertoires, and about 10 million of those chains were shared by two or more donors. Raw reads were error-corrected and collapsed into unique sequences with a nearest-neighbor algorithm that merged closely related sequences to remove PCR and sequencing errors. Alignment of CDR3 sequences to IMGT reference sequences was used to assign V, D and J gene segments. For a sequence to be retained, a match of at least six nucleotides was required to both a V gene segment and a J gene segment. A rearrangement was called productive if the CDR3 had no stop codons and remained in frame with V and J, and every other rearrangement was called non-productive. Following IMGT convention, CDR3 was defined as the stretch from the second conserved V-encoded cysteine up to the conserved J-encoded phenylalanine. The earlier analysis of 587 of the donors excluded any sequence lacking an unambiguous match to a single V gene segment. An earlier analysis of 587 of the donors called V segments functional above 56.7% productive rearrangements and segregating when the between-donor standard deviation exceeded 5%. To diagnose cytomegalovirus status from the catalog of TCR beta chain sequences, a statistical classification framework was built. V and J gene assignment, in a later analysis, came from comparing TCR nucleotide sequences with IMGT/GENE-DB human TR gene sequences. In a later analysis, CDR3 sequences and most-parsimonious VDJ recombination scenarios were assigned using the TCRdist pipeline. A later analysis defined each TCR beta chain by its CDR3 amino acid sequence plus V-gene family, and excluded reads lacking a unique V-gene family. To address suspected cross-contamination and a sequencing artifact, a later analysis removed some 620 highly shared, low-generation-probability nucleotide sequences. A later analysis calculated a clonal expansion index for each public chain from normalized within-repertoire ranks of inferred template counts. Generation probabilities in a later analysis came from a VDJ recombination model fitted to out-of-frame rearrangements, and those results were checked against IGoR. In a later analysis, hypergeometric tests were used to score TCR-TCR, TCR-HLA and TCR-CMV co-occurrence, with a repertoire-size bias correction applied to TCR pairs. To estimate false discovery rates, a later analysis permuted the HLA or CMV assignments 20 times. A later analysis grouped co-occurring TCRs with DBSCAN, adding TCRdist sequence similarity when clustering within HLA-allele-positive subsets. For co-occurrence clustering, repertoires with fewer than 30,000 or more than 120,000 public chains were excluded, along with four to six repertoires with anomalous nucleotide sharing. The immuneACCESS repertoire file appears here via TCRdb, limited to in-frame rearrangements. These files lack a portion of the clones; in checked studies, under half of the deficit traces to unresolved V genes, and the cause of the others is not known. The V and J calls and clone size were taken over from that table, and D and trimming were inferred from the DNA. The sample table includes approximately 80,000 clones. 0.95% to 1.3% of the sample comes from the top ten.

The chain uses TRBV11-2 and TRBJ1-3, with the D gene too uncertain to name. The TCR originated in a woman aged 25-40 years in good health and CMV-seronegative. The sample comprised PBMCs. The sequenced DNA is TGTGCCAGCAGCTCGGGTTCTACCGGAAACACCATATATTTT. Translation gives CASSSGSTGNTIYF.